The 21 T cell receptor beta chains below all came from one sample that was sequenced in a study of T cells in women clearing cervical HPV infection. Sequencing used immunoSEQ multiplex PCR; TCRdb keeps in-frame clones, though not all of them. The sample includes about 40,000 clones. The material sequenced was blood buffy coat. The receptor source for this set is a woman aged 18 to 75 with a cervical HPV16 infection that either progressed to CIN3+ or cleared (not recorded which).

A remark on this clone: The DNA ends 3 residues before the CDR3 does, and the rest of the CDR3 is filled in from the germline J gene. J is TRBJ2-5 and V is TRBV20-1; D uncertain. V lost 6 bases and J lost 1, with 21 bases in between. This CDR3 is 16 amino acids long. Looked up from germline, CDR1 is DFQATT and CDR2 is SNEGSKA (reference sequence). The CDR3: CSATAGPHTLQETQYF. CDR3 bases read: TGCAGTGCGACCGCTGGGCCCCACACACTCCAAGAGACC.

In the case of this clone: The CDR3 end lies 3 residues beyond the end of the read and is filled in from the germline J gene. This chain connects TRBV2 to TRBJ2-5, with 14 positions matching TRBD2. V dropped 6 bases and J dropped 4; count of bases not matched to a gene: 4. CDR3 length equals 15 residues. CDR1 and CDR2 (germline): SNHLY, FYNNEI. CDR3 residues: CASRMTSGGAETQYF. The covered CDR3 bases are TGTGCCAGCAGGATGACTAGCGGGGGGGCAGAGACC. The whole variable domain, filled in from reference TRBV2 and TRBJ2-5, reads EPEVTQTPSHQVTQMGQEVILRCVPISNHLYFYWYRQILGQKVEFLVSFYNNEISEKSEIFDDQFSVERPDGSNFTLKIRSTKLEDSAMYFCASRMTSGGAETQYFGPGTRLLVL.

With regard to this clone: The read halts 3 residues ahead of the CDR3 end, with the missing end drawn from the germline J gene. The genes are TRBV28 and TRBJ1-6; D is uncertain. This CDR3 comprises 14 residues. Germline CDR1 MDHEN, CDR2 SYDVKM. V was shortened by 7 bases and J by 6 bases, with 13 bases between the two germline ends. The CDR3 loop is CASTAARSNSPLHF. CDR3 bases read: TGTGCCAGCACTGCGGCAAGGTCTAATTCACCC.

In regard to this clone: Sequencing ends 3 residues short of the CDR3 end; the germline J gene provides the rest. This chain joins TRBV11-3 and TRBJ2-7; TRBD1 might be the D (6 bases). The CDR3 is 14 residues long. CDR1 is SGHNT and CDR2 is YENEEA in the germline V gene. Trimming stripped 5 bases from V and 1 base from J, with 12 bases between. The CDR3 DNA, read in part, is TGTGCCAGCAGCGCCGGGGACACTTCCTACGAG. Protein product: CASSAGDTSYE. The full CDR3 reads CASSAGDTSYEQYF.

On this clone: The read ends 3 residues shy of where the CDR3 ends; the end is completed using the germline J gene. The rearrangement uses TRBV7-3 and TRBJ2-2, with a weak D call TRBD2 (5 bases). This CDR3 has 16 residues. CDR1 and CDR2 from the germline V gene are SGHTA and FQGTGA. Trimming stripped 5 bases from V and 0 bases from J, with 13 bases between. Here the CDR3 reads CASSLLGGSNTGELFF. CDR3 DNA, as far as it was read: TGTGCCAGCAGCCTCCTCGGCGGGTCGAACACCGGGGAG.

Concerning this clone itself: From the germline J gene comes the end of the CDR3, since the read stops 3 residues before it. The gene calls are TRBV7-6 and TRBJ2-5, with 14 bases matching TRBD2. The CDR3 runs 16 residues. Germline assignment: CDR1 SGHVS and CDR2 FNYEAQ. V was pared by 0 bases and J by 5 bases, with 2 bases of the junction left unmatched. CDR3 sequence: CASSLAGLAGAETQYF. The DNA read from the CDR3 is TGTGCCAGCAGCTTAGCGGGACTAGCGGGGGCTGAGACC. Complete variable domain (other parts from reference TRBV7-6 and TRBJ2-5): GAGVSQSPRYKVTKRGQDVALRCDPISGHVSLYWYRQALGQGPEFLTYFNYEAQQDKSGLPNDRFSAERPEGSISTLTIQRTEQRDSAMYRCASSLAGLAGAETQYFGPGTRLLVL.

On this clone itself: Read data end 3 residues before the CDR3 end; the end is taken from the germline J gene. This chain connects TRBV11-3 to TRBJ2-7; 8 bases agree with TRBD1. The CDR3 loop spans 15 amino acids. CDR1 is SGHNT, CDR2 YENEEA, per germline. V trimming: 2 bases; J trimming: 5 bases; junction bases outside the gene matches: 8. The part of the CDR3 DNA that was read is TGTGCCAGCAGCTTATTGCCTGGACAGGGACACGAG. As protein: CASSLLPGQGHE. The full CDR3 is CASSLLPGQGHEQYF.

Comments on this clone: The CDR3 end is not reached by the read, which stops 3 residues before it; the germline J gene fills it in. The V and J genes are TRBV6-4 and TRBJ1-4; D might be TRBD1 (6 bases). The ends were cut back, 0 bases at V and 1 base at J, with 24 bases in the middle. Germline-derived CDR1 and CDR2 are MRHNA and SNTAGT. The CDR3 runs to 21 residues. CDR3 amino acids: CASSDSKSLRTGIRTNEKLFF. CDR3 bases read: TGTGCCAGCAGTGACTCGAAAAGCTTACGAACAGGGATTAGAACTAATGAAAAA.

A word on this clone: The DNA ends 3 residues before the CDR3 does, and the rest of the CDR3 is filled in from the germline J gene. The chain links TRBV13 to TRBJ1-6; 9 positions match TRBD1. The trim removed 5 bases at V and 8 bases at J, leaving 7 bases unmatched. CDR1 is PRHDT and CDR2 is FYEKMQ in the germline V gene (reference sequence). The CDR3 runs 15 residues. The DNA read from the CDR3 is TGTGCCAGCAGCCCCTGGGACAGGGCGGATTCACCC. Translation: CASSPWDRADSP. In full, the CDR3 reads CASSPWDRADSPLHF.

A note on this clone: The read comes to an end 3 residues before the CDR3 does, leaving the germline J gene to fill in the end. V and J are TRBV10-3 and TRBJ1-4, with D maybe TRBD1 (5 bases). V lost 6 bases, J lost 0 bases, and 11 bases lay in between. Germline CDR1 ENHRY, CDR2 SYGVKD. The CDR3 contains 15 residues. The CDR3 loop reads CAIRPGGTTNEKLFF. CDR3 DNA, as far as it was read: TGTGCCATCAGACCGGGGGGAACAACTAATGAAAAA.

As concerns this clone: The read falls 3 residues short of the CDR3 end, and the missing part is taken from the germline J gene. The chain carries TRBV5-1 and TRBJ2-1; 8 positions match TRBD2. The CDR3 has 14 amino acids. Germline CDR1 SGHRS, CDR2 YFSETQ. Trimming at V came to 4 bases and at J to 7 bases, leaving 7 bases not matched to a gene. The CDR3: CASSLGTSFNEQFF. The covered CDR3 bases are TGCGCCAGCAGCCTCGGGACTAGTTTTAATGAG.

Comment on this clone: The CDR3 end is not reached by the read, which stops 3 residues before it; the germline J gene fills it in. The chain uses TRBV4-2 and TRBJ1-6, with 9 positions matching TRBD1. The trim removed 3 bases at V and 9 bases at J, leaving 9 bases unmatched. CDR1 is LGHNA and CDR2 is YNFKEQ in the germline V gene. The CDR3 extends over 16 amino acids. CDR3 protein: CASSQGLDRGASPLHF. CDR3 DNA (partial): TGTGCCAGCAGCCAGGGTTTGGACAGGGGAGCTTCACCC.

A remark on this clone: Read sequence stops 3 residues before the CDR3 end, and the germline J gene provides the missing end. This sequence joins TRBV28 and TRBJ1-6; 8 bases agree with TRBD1. Germline CDR1 is MDHEN and CDR2 is SYDVKM. This CDR3 spans 15 amino acids. V shed 5 bases, J shed 7 bases, and the junction held 7 bases outside the gene matches. The CDR3 DNA, read in part, is TGTGCCAGCAGTACCCAGGGGGCTCTAAATTCACCC. Protein sequence: CASSTQGALNSP. The full CDR3 sequence reads CASSTQGALNSPLHF.

Worth noting for this clone: The read terminates 3 residues before the CDR3 end, so the remaining end is supplied by the germline J gene. The gene calls are TRBV19 and TRBJ1-5; 9 nucleotides agree with TRBD1. The CDR3 has 16 amino acids. Looked up from germline, CDR1 is LNHDA and CDR2 is SQIVND (reference sequence). The V gene end was trimmed by 7 bases and the J gene end by 1 base; junction bases not matched to a gene: 8. CDR3 residues: CASKGQGGWSNQPQHF. Partial CDR3 DNA: TGTGCCAGTAAGGGACAGGGAGGTTGGAGCAATCAGCCC.

Notes on this clone: The CDR3 end falls 3 residues outside the read, so it is completed with the germline J gene. The rearrangement links TRBV19 to TRBJ2-3, with 12 bases that match TRBD2. This CDR3 spans 17 amino acids. The V gene end was trimmed by 7 bases and the J gene end by 2 bases; junction bases not matched to a gene: 10. Germline lookup yields CDR1 LNHDA and CDR2 SQIVND (reference sequence). The chain's CDR3 is CASTWPGLAGPTDTQYF. Incomplete CDR3 DNA: TGTGCCAGTACCTGGCCCGGACTAGCGGGGCCCACAGATACG.

Comments on this clone: With the read ending 3 residues before the CDR3 end, the germline J gene is used to fill in that end. The chain has TRBV6-2 or TRBV6-3 and TRBJ1-2; possibly TRBD1 for D (6 bases). Trimming left V 6 bases short and J 6 bases short, with 11 bases between. Looked up from germline, CDR1 is MNHEY and CDR2 is SVGEGT. This CDR3 is built from 12 residues. The covered CDR3 bases are TGTGCCAGCAGGATATACAGGGATGGC. Its protein product is CASRIYRDG. The complete CDR3 protein is CASRIYRDGYTF.

To note about this clone: The CDR3 is cut off 3 residues early in the read; its end comes from the germline J gene. The chain is built from TRBV5-1 and TRBJ2-7; 10 nucleotides agree with TRBD2. The CDR3 has 15 amino acids. V was pared by 1 base and J by 1 base, with 2 bases of the junction left unmatched. CDR1 and CDR2 from the germline V gene are SGHRS and YFSETQ. CDR3 bases read: TGCGCCAGCAGCTTGAGCGGGGGGGGATCCTACGAG. Amino acids: CASSLSGGGSYE. The complete CDR3 protein is CASSLSGGGSYEQYF.

Concerning this clone: The CDR3 end is not reached by the read, which stops 3 residues before it; the germline J gene fills it in. The identical CDR3 is also encoded by other nucleotide sequences in the sample. The rearrangement links TRBV30 to TRBJ1-2; unclear D gene. Germline CDR1 and CDR2: GTSNPN and SVGIG (reference sequence). With 1 base removed from V and 4 bases from J, the gap between germline ends came to 10 bases. The CDR3 has 13 residues. The CDR3 region is CAWSDATPYGYTF. The covered CDR3 bases are TGTGCCTGGAGTGATGCGACACCCTATGGC.

To note about this clone: The sequence runs out 3 residues before the end of the CDR3; the remainder is reconstructed from the germline J gene. The chain links TRBV5-1 to TRBJ1-1; D gene unclear. Trimming cost V 0 bases and J 2 bases, with 8 bases left between them. In germline, CDR1 is SGHRS, CDR2 YFSETQ. The CDR3 runs 14 residues. The CDR3 here is CASSLGQRNTEAFF. The CDR3 DNA, read in part, is TGCGCCAGCAGCTTGGGACAACGCAACACTGAA.

Turning to this clone: The sequence runs out 3 residues before the end of the CDR3; the remainder is reconstructed from the germline J gene. The chain carries TRBV9 and TRBJ2-7; D is possibly TRBD1 or TRBD2 (6 bases each). This CDR3 comprises 15 residues. Deletions cut 0 bases from V and 3 bases from J, with 13 bases between. CDR1 and CDR2 (germline): SGDLS, YYNGEE. The CDR3 region is CASSVEGRDNYEQYF. The sequenced CDR3 bases are TGTGCCAGCAGCGTAGAGGGGCGGGACAACTACGAG.

Details on this clone: The read terminates 3 residues ahead of where the CDR3 ends, so the germline J gene completes it. The chain recombines TRBV10-3 with TRBJ2-5; 16 nucleotides line up with TRBD2. The J segment lost 4 bases and the V segment lost 11 bases, leaving 4 bases of the junction unmatched. From germline, CDR1 is ENHRY and CDR2 SYGVKD. The CDR3 totals 14 residues. Partial CDR3 DNA: TGTGCCGCCGGGACTAGCGGGGGGGGAGAGACC. This encodes CAAGTSGGGET. The full CDR3 reads CAAGTSGGGETQYF.